Listed below are T cell receptor beta chains from one sample, sequenced in a study of vaccination and CD4 T cells after COVID-19. MiXCR was run by TCRdb on the PCR reads, yielding one entry per CDR3 protein. The sample shows approximately 9,500 distinct CDR3 sequences, roughly 30% of them seen only once. These receptors are not linked to any known antigen. The sequencing sample was made of CD4+ T cells from blood, cultured in vitro. The receptor source for this set is a human donor in good health. CDR3s include the opening cysteine and the closing phenylalanine or tryptophan. Each record gives: clone size, D gene, V gene, J gene, CDR3 protein, CDR3 DNA. A D gene is named only where the DNA matches it firmly. A clone size is listed for some rows: how often the clone was seen (once, few, many), or a class if it is expanded.

clone_size: few
d_call: -
v_call: TRBV30
j_call: TRBJ2-3
cdr3_aa: CAWGPNGRADTQYF
cdr3_nt: TGTGCCTGGGGGCCCAACGGGAGAGCAGATACGCAGTATTTT

clone_size: -
d_call: TRBD1
v_call: TRBV19
j_call: TRBJ1-6
cdr3_aa: CASREQGANSPLHF
cdr3_nt: TGTGCCAGTAGAGAACAGGGGGCGAATTCACCCCTCCACTTT

clone_size: medium-sized
d_call: -
v_call: TRBV7-2
j_call: TRBJ1-1
cdr3_aa: CASSQVPSTEAFF
cdr3_nt: TGTGCCAGCAGCCAAGTACCGTCCACTGAAGCTTTCTTT

clone_size: few
d_call: -
v_call: TRBV20-1
j_call: TRBJ1-6
cdr3_aa: CSARDRSSIFGSPLHF
cdr3_nt: TGCAGTGCTAGAGATCGGAGCTCAATATTTGGTTCACCCCTCCACTTT

clone_size: few
d_call: -
v_call: TRBV7-9
j_call: TRBJ2-5
cdr3_aa: CASSPRGGREETQYF
cdr3_nt: TGTGCCAGCAGCCCCCGAGGCGGTAGGGAAGAGACCCAGTACTTC

clone_size: few
d_call: TRBD1
v_call: TRBV6-1
j_call: TRBJ2-2
cdr3_aa: CASSVLTGFTGELFF
cdr3_nt: TGTGCCAGCAGTGTATTGACAGGGTTCACCGGGGAGCTGTTTTTT

clone_size: few
d_call: TRBD2
v_call: TRBV7-2
j_call: TRBJ2-1
cdr3_aa: CASSSPGLAVRGDNEQFF
cdr3_nt: TGTGCCAGCAGCTCCCCCGGACTAGCGGTGAGAGGAGACAATGAGCAGTTCTTC

clone_size: -
d_call: -
v_call: TRBV6-5
j_call: TRBJ1-2
cdr3_aa: CASSYSITGYGYTF
cdr3_nt: TGTGCCAGCAGTTACTCCATTACAGGGTATGGCTACACCTTC

clone_size: -
d_call: TRBD1
v_call: TRBV6-1
j_call: TRBJ2-5
cdr3_aa: CASRQDRVIETQYF
cdr3_nt: TGTGCCAGCAGGCAGGACAGGGTAATTGAGACCCAGTACTTC

clone_size: -
d_call: TRBD1
v_call: TRBV5-1
j_call: TRBJ1-2
cdr3_aa: CASRETGEYGYTF
cdr3_nt: TGCGCCAGCAGAGAGACAGGGGAATATGGCTACACCTTC

clone_size: once
d_call: -
v_call: TRBV5-4
j_call: TRBJ1-2
cdr3_aa: CASSHRDFGYGYTF
cdr3_nt: TGTGCCAGCAGTCACAGGGATTTCGGCTATGGCTACACCTTC

clone_size: -
d_call: -
v_call: TRBV20-1
j_call: TRBJ2-1
cdr3_aa: CSAPRFSSSFSSYNEQFF
cdr3_nt: TGCAGTGCTCCTAGGTTCAGCAGCTCGTTTAGCTCCTACAATGAGCAGTTCTTC

clone_size: -
d_call: TRBD2
v_call: TRBV20-1
j_call: TRBJ2-3
cdr3_aa: CSATERDRDTQYF
cdr3_nt: TGCAGTGCTACGGAGCGGGACCGAGATACGCAGTATTTT

clone_size: -
d_call: TRBD1
v_call: TRBV4-3
j_call: TRBJ1-5
cdr3_aa: CASSQDTGGFSNQPQHF
cdr3_nt: TGCGCCAGCAGCCAAGACACAGGGGGCTTTAGCAATCAGCCCCAGCATTTT

clone_size: few
d_call: -
v_call: TRBV7-6
j_call: TRBJ1-1
cdr3_aa: CASSSRVGGNTEAFF
cdr3_nt: TGTGCCAGCAGCTCCAGAGTCGGGGGTAACACTGAAGCTTTCTTT

clone_size: few
d_call: -
v_call: TRBV27
j_call: TRBJ1-5
cdr3_aa: CASSSAYSNQPQHF
cdr3_nt: TGTGCCAGCAGTTCCGCTTATAGCAATCAGCCCCAGCATTTT

clone_size: -
d_call: TRBD1
v_call: TRBV15
j_call: TRBJ2-5
cdr3_aa: CATSRDRAQETQYF
cdr3_nt: TGTGCCACCAGCCGGGACAGGGCCCAAGAGACCCAGTACTTC

clone_size: -
d_call: TRBD1
v_call: TRBV30
j_call: TRBJ1-5
cdr3_aa: CAWSVQGARFDQPQHF
cdr3_nt: TGTGCCTGGAGTGTACAGGGGGCGCGATTTGATCAGCCCCAGCATTTT

clone_size: -
d_call: TRBD1
v_call: TRBV15
j_call: TRBJ2-7
cdr3_aa: CATSRRGDRAEQYF
cdr3_nt: TGTGCCACCAGCCGACGAGGGGACAGGGCCGAGCAGTACTTC

clone_size: -
d_call: -
v_call: TRBV19
j_call: TRBJ2-6
cdr3_aa: CASIGVETGANVLTF
cdr3_nt: TGTGCCAGTATCGGTGTCGAGACAGGGGCCAACGTCCTGACTTTC

clone_size: -
d_call: -
v_call: TRBV4-3
j_call: TRBJ1-6
cdr3_aa: CASSQGDTDSPLHF
cdr3_nt: TGCGCCAGCAGCCAAGGGGACACCGATTCACCCCTCCACTTT

clone_size: -
d_call: -
v_call: TRBV28
j_call: TRBJ1-5
cdr3_aa: CASILAGSGSNQPQHF
cdr3_nt: TGTGCCAGCATACTAGCCGGGTCAGGTAGCAATCAGCCCCAGCATTTT

clone_size: few
d_call: TRBD2
v_call: TRBV10-2
j_call: TRBJ2-5
cdr3_aa: CATYEREGKETQYF
cdr3_nt: TGCGCCACCTACGAGCGGGAGGGAAAAGAGACCCAGTACTTC

clone_size: -
d_call: TRBD2
v_call: TRBV29-1
j_call: TRBJ2-3
cdr3_aa: CSVERGREAATDTQYF
cdr3_nt: TGCAGCGTTGAACGCGGGCGGGAGGCCGCCACAGATACGCAGTATTTT

clone_size: medium-sized
d_call: -
v_call: TRBV7-8
j_call: TRBJ1-5
cdr3_aa: CASSLVTIGPNQPQHF
cdr3_nt: TGTGCCAGCAGCTTGGTCACGATAGGACCCAATCAGCCCCAGCATTTT

clone_size: -
d_call: -
v_call: TRBV12-3/TRBV12-4
j_call: TRBJ2-1
cdr3_aa: CASSFPSASPFYNEQFF
cdr3_nt: TGTGCCAGCAGTTTCCCCTCCGCTAGCCCTTTCTACAATGAGCAGTTCTTC

clone_size: -
d_call: -
v_call: TRBV5-8
j_call: TRBJ1-6
cdr3_aa: CASTPGAPLHF
cdr3_nt: TGTGCCAGCACCCCCGGGGCACCCCTCCACTTT

clone_size: -
d_call: -
v_call: TRBV19
j_call: TRBJ2-7
cdr3_aa: CASSTTVQRPMSSYEQYF
cdr3_nt: TGTGCCAGTAGTACGACAGTGCAGCGACCTATGAGCTCCTACGAGCAGTACTTC

clone_size: few
d_call: -
v_call: TRBV20-1
j_call: TRBJ2-3
cdr3_aa: CSAPVGGRSDTQYF
cdr3_nt: TGCAGTGCCCCGGTGGGGGGCAGATCAGATACGCAGTATTTT

clone_size: few
d_call: -
v_call: TRBV20-1
j_call: TRBJ2-3
cdr3_aa: CSARDLGGPTDTQYF
cdr3_nt: TGCAGTGCTAGAGATCTCGGCGGGCCCACAGATACGCAGTATTTT

clone_size: -
d_call: -
v_call: TRBV7-9
j_call: TRBJ2-3
cdr3_aa: CASSLSRASTDTQYF
cdr3_nt: TGTGCCAGCAGCTTATCCCGCGCTAGCACAGATACGCAGTATTTT

clone_size: few
d_call: -
v_call: TRBV4-3
j_call: TRBJ2-7
cdr3_aa: CASSQSGGPTYEQYF
cdr3_nt: TGCGCCAGCAGCCAATCAGGTGGACCTACCTACGAGCAGTACTTC

clone_size: -
d_call: TRBD2
v_call: TRBV7-2
j_call: TRBJ2-7
cdr3_aa: CASSLTAGTHYEQYF
cdr3_nt: TGTGCCAGCAGCTTAACAGCGGGAACCCACTACGAGCAGTACTTC

clone_size: -
d_call: -
v_call: TRBV28
j_call: TRBJ1-1
cdr3_aa: CASRTLRVWTANTEAFF
cdr3_nt: TGTGCCAGCAGGACGCTGCGGGTGTGGACGGCGAACACTGAAGCTTTCTTT

clone_size: -
d_call: -
v_call: TRBV20-1
j_call: TRBJ1-1
cdr3_aa: CSAPWGAEAFF
cdr3_nt: TGCAGTGCGCCGTGGGGGGCTGAAGCTTTCTTT

clone_size: few
d_call: -
v_call: TRBV20-1
j_call: TRBJ2-7
cdr3_aa: CSARPRYYEQYF
cdr3_nt: TGCAGTGCTAGACCCCGGTACTACGAGCAGTACTTC

clone_size: few
d_call: TRBD2
v_call: TRBV10-3
j_call: TRBJ2-7
cdr3_aa: CAISDPRGGRAPYEQYF
cdr3_nt: TGTGCCATCAGTGACCCCCGGGGCGGGAGAGCCCCCTACGAGCAGTACTTC

clone_size: -
d_call: TRBD1
v_call: TRBV27
j_call: TRBJ2-5
cdr3_aa: CASSFWSGTGSQETQYF
cdr3_nt: TGTGCCAGCAGTTTTTGGTCCGGGACAGGGAGTCAAGAGACCCAGTACTTC

clone_size: -
d_call: TRBD2
v_call: TRBV28
j_call: TRBJ2-2
cdr3_aa: CASSKGTSGYTGELFF
cdr3_nt: TGTGCCAGCAGCAAAGGGACTAGCGGGTACACCGGGGAGCTGTTTTTT

clone_size: few
d_call: -
v_call: TRBV19
j_call: TRBJ1-1
cdr3_aa: CASSIMAVGKAFF
cdr3_nt: TGTGCCAGTAGTATTATGGCAGTTGGGAAAGCTTTCTTT

clone_size: -
d_call: TRBD1
v_call: TRBV18
j_call: TRBJ1-2
cdr3_aa: CASSPGTGGPNYGYTF
cdr3_nt: TGTGCCAGCTCACCCGGGACAGGGGGTCCAAACTATGGCTACACCTTC

clone_size: large
d_call: TRBD1
v_call: TRBV29-1
j_call: TRBJ1-2
cdr3_aa: CSVVKSGGTGGYTF
cdr3_nt: TGCAGCGTTGTGAAATCTGGGGGGACAGGCGGCTACACCTTC